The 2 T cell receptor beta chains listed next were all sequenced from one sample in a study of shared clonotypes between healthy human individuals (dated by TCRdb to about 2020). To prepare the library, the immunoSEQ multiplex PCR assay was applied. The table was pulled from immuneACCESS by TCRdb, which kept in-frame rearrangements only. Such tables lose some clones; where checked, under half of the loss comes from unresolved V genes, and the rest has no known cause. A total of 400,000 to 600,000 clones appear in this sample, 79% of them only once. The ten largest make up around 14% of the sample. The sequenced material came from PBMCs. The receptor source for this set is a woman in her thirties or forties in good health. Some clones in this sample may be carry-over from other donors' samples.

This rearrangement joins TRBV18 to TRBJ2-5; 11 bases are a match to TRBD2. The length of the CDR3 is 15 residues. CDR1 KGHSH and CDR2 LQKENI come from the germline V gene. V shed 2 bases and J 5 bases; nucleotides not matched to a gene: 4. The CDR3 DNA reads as TGTGCCAGCTCACCAGTAGCGGGAGGGCCGGAGACCCAGTACTTC. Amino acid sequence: CASSPVAGGPETQYF.

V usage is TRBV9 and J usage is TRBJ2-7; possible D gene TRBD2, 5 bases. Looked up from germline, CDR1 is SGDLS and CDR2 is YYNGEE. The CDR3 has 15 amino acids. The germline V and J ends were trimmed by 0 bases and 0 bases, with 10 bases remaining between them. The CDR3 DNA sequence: TGTGCCAGCAGCGTAGCGGGGTCACTCTCCTACGAGCAGTACTTC. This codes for CASSVAGSLSYEQYF.